This T cell receptor (beta chain) was sequenced for a study of shared clonotypes between healthy human individuals. Points from the study as a whole: Incompleteness in sorted-subset sequencing, despite large depth, was shown by rarefaction.

In the case of this clone: Its target is not known.

Trimming cost V 1 base and J 4 bases; bases outside gene matches: 13. The CDR3 runs to 18 residues. Germline V gene data show CDR1 as SGHTA and CDR2 as FQGNSA. CD8 cells regarded as naive lacked CD45RO, were positively chosen for CCR7, and omitted terminally differentiated effector memory CD45RA+ cells. Nashville, Tennessee was home to all donors, each a Caucasian adult. The method was immunoSEQ multiplex PCR; TCRdb's version includes in-frame clones alone and lacks a portion of them. The table shows about 2,100,000 clones, with more than 85% occurring only once. The chain combines TRBV7-2 with TRBJ2-5; 9 bases line up with TRBD2. The TCR comes from a man between 18 and 29 years old in good health. Some clones in this sample may be carry-over from other donors' samples. Sequences were obtained from naive CD8+ T cells from PBMCs. The CDR3 DNA is TGTGCCAGCAGCTTAGGGAATCAGGGACTAGCTACCACAGAGACCCAGTACTTC. It is translated as CASSLGNQGLATTETQYF.